These T cell receptor beta chains were read from a single sample in a study of blood T cell repertoires in COVID-19. The protocol was immunoSEQ multiplex PCR, while the TCRdb copy is restricted to in-frame clones and leaves out a portion. The table lists under 200,000 clones, approximately 80% of them singletons, with 3.7% in the top ten. The sample comprised peripheral blood. Receptors originate from a woman aged 80 or over with acute or convalescent COVID-19. The CDR3 runs from the conserved cysteine through the conserved F or W. A D gene is named only where the DNA matches it firmly. Clone size is shown for a subset of rows, as once, few, many or a class of expanded clone.

v_gene,abundance,d_gene,j_gene,CDR3aa,CDR3nt
TRBV5-5,NA,TRBD2,TRBJ2-7,CASSLDPGTKEQYF,TGTGCCAGCAGCTTGGATCCAGGGACTAAAGAGCAGTACTTC
TRBV18,NA,TRBD2,TRBJ2-4,CASSRLAADLAKNIQYF,TGTGCCAGCTCAAGGCTAGCGGCGGACCTAGCCAAAAACATTCAGTACTTC
TRBV10-3,NA,NA,TRBJ2-5,CATRNGTTSKETQYF,TGTGCCACCCGGAATGGCACGACTAGTAAAGAGACCCAGTACTTC
TRBV5-5,NA,TRBD1,TRBJ1-6,CASSSDRGNSPLHF,TGTGCCAGCAGCTCGGACAGGGGTAATTCACCCCTCCACTTT
TRBV9,NA,NA,TRBJ2-2,CASSVTGNTGELFF,TGTGCCAGCAGCGTAACAGGGAACACCGGGGAGCTGTTTTTT
TRBV7-8,once,NA,TRBJ2-3,CASSARSGVGTDTQYF,TGTGCCAGCAGCGCTCGATCCGGGGTGGGGACAGATACGCAGTATTTT
TRBV12-2,few,NA,TRBJ1-1,CASRFGRGNGWDSTEAFF,NA
TRBV7-2,NA,NA,TRBJ1-2,CASSEPNQATGHDTF,TGTGCCAGCAGCGAACCAAATCAGGCTACAGGGCATGACACCTTC
TRBV3-1/TRBV3-2,NA,TRBD1,TRBJ2-7,CASSQWTGYEQYF,TGTGCCAGCAGCCAGTGGACAGGGTACGAGCAGTACTTC
TRBV5-1,NA,NA,TRBJ1-2,CASSPPGQLANYGYTF,TGCGCCAGCAGCCCCCCCGGCCAGCTAGCTAACTATGGCTACACCTTC
TRBV6-4,NA,NA,TRBJ2-7,CASSPHQGPYEQYF,TGTGCCAGCAGCCCGCACCAGGGGCCCTACGAGCAGTACTTC
TRBV4-1,few,TRBD1,TRBJ1-6,CASSQEHRGLSPLHF,TGCGCCAGCAGCCAAGAGCACAGGGGGCTTTCACCCCTCCACTTT
TRBV9,NA,NA,TRBJ2-7,CASSAQALSYEQYF,TGTGCCAGCAGCGCGCAGGCTCTCTCCTACGAGCAGTACTTC
TRBV28,NA,TRBD1,TRBJ2-5,CASQTGGEETQYF,TGTGCCAGCCAGACAGGGGGAGAAGAGACCCAGTACTTC
TRBV15,NA,NA,TRBJ1-2,CATSRGNLDRYYGYTF,TGTGCCACCAGCAGGGGGAATCTAGACAGATACTATGGCTACACCTTC
TRBV29-1,NA,TRBD1,TRBJ1-6,CSVRGQGYNSPLHF,TGCAGCGTCAGGGGGCAGGGTTATAATTCACCCCTCCACTTT
TRBV12-5,NA,TRBD1,TRBJ2-3,CASGPTGITDTQYF,TGTGCTAGTGGCCCGACAGGGATTACAGATACGCAGTATTTT
TRBV7-2,NA,NA,TRBJ1-4,CASSTRVEEKLFF,TGTGCCAGCAGCACCAGGGTAGAAGAAAAACTGTTTTTT
TRBV4-2,NA,NA,TRBJ2-2,CASSQVTDNTGELFF,TGTGCCAGCAGCCAAGTAACAGACAACACCGGGGAGCTGTTTTTT
TRBV5-6,NA,NA,TRBJ1-4,CASSSQVLGENEKLFF,TGTGCCAGCAGCTCTCAGGTTTTGGGAGAAAATGAAAAACTGTTTTTT
TRBV7-3,once,NA,TRBJ2-2,CASSSLGSAGELFF,TGTGCCAGCAGCTCTCTCGGGAGTGCCGGGGAGCTGTTTTTT
TRBV5-1,NA,NA,TRBJ1-6,CASSLTTGNSPLHF,TGCGCCAGCAGCTTAACCACGGGGAATTCACCCCTCCACTTT
TRBV6-5,few,NA,TRBJ1-1,CASKGVSTEAFF,TGTGCCAGCAAGGGGGTGAGCACTGAAGCTTTCTTT
TRBV7-2,NA,TRBD2,TRBJ2-5,CASSLLSGSQAQYF,TGTGCCAGCAGCTTACTAAGCGGGAGTCAGGCCCAGTACTTC
TRBV7-9,NA,NA,TRBJ1-1,CASSPGISHWEAFF,TGTGCCAGCAGCCCGGGGATTTCCCACTGGGAAGCTTTCTTT
TRBV19,NA,TRBD1,TRBJ2-2,CASSILGVPGQANTGELFF,TGTGCCAGTAGTATCTTGGGTGTACCTGGACAGGCGAACACCGGGGAGCTGTTTTTT
TRBV19,NA,TRBD1,TRBJ1-2,CASRTGGTYGYTF,TGTGCCAGTAGGACAGGGGGCACCTATGGCTACACCTTC